Each of the 19 T cell receptor beta chains below was sequenced from the same sample in a study of beta chain features in type 1 diabetes. The whole isolated RNA underwent reverse transcription, so sequencing captured expressed TCRB transcripts. Measured with immunoSEQ multiplex PCR; TCRdb has only the in-frame clones, and not every one. The table has under 350,000 clones, around 7.8% seen once; the top ten hold more than 0.9%. Sequenced: central memory CD4+ T cells from blood. The receptors were gathered from a woman aged 18-29 years in good health.

This clone was counted between two and nine times. This chain connects TRBV7-2 to TRBJ2-2; tentatively, D is TRBD2 (6 bases). V was pared by 1 base and J by 3 bases, with 9 bases between. This CDR3 has 15 residues. Looked up from germline, CDR1 is SGHTA and CDR2 is FQGNSA. CDR3 sequence (DNA): TGTGCCAGCAGCTTAGGGAGGGTGGACACCGGGGAGCTGTTTTTT. Its translation: CASSLGRVDTGELFF.

There are a few counts of this clone. This may be a read error, as it is one base from a much larger clone. This rearrangement joins TRBV2 to TRBJ2-7; 8 bases fit TRBD1. The germline gives CDR1 SNHLY, CDR2 FYNNEI. With V trimmed by 5 bases and J by 3 bases, 0 bases remained unmatched. This CDR3 contains 12 residues. The CDR3 region is CASSTGGYEQYV. The CDR3 DNA follows: TGTGCCAGCAGTACAGGGGGCTACGAGCAGTACGTC.

The chain joins TRBV5-1 to TRBJ1-4; D is unclear. V was cut by 1 base and J by 6 bases, with 13 bases left in between. The CDR3 totals 15 residues. The germline V gene encodes CDR1 SGHRS and CDR2 YFSETQ. DNA of the CDR3: TGCGCCAGCAGCTTGAAAGGAGAGTGGGATGAAAAACTGTTTTTT. It is translated as CASSLKGEWDEKLFF.

The V call is TRBV19, the J call TRBJ2-1, with D uncertain. CDR1 LNHDA and CDR2 SQIVND come from the germline V gene (reference sequence). The CDR3 runs 11 residues. V was trimmed by 7 bases and J by 13 bases, leaving 14 bases between them. The CDR3 region is CASTFVGLQFF. The CDR3 nucleotides read TGTGCCAGTACCTTTGTGGGCCTACAGTTCTTC. Complete variable domain (other parts from reference TRBV19 and TRBJ2-1): DGGITQSPKYLFRKEGQNVTLSCEQNLNHDAMYWYRQDPGQGLRLIYYSQIVNDFQKGDIAEGYSVSREKKESFPLTVTSAQKNPTAFYLCASTFVGLQFFGPGTRLTVL.

This clone turned up a few times. This chain connects TRBV4-3 to TRBJ2-5, with 9 bases lining up with TRBD2. Germline lookup yields CDR1 LGHNA and CDR2 YSLEER. The CDR3 loop spans 16 amino acids. The ends lost 1 base at V and 0 bases at J; junction bases unmatched: 3. This CDR3 reads CASSQAASGDQETQYF. The CDR3, as DNA: TGCGCCAGCAGCCAAGCTGCTAGCGGGGACCAAGAGACCCAGTACTTC.

In this sample, this clone turned up a few times. The CDR3 nucleotides are TGTGCCAGCAGTTTATGGGGGAATGAATTCTTC. Encoded protein: CASSLWGNEFF. V gene TRBV28 combines with J gene TRBJ2-1; D gene uncertain. This CDR3 has 11 residues. V lost 0 bases and J lost 16, with 10 bases in between. Germline assignment: CDR1 MDHEN and CDR2 SYDVKM. Full variable domain (remainder filled in from reference TRBV28 and TRBJ2-1): DVKVTQSSRYLVKRTGEKVFLECVQDMDHENMFWYRQDPGLGLRLIYFSYDVKMKEKGDIPEGYSVSREKKERFSLILESASTNQTSMYLCASSLWGNEFFGPGTRLTVL.

This clone was detected only a few times. The rearrangement joins TRBV5-1 to TRBJ2-7; TRBD1 aligns across 7 bases. Trimming at V came to 6 bases and at J to 3 bases, leaving 6 bases not matched to a gene. The CDR3 sequence is 13 residues long. The V gene's germline CDR1 is SGHRS and CDR2 YFSETQ. The CDR3 protein is CASKQGESYEQYF. CDR3 sequence (DNA): TGCGCCAGCAAGCAGGGGGAAAGCTACGAGCAGTACTTC.

This clone was picked up a small number of times. This chain uses TRBV29-1 with TRBJ1-2; no firm D call. V gave up 0 bases and J gave up 8 bases, with 10 bases separating them. Germline CDR1 reads SQVTM; CDR2 reads ANQGSEA. The CDR3 totals 12 residues. The CDR3 DNA is TGCAGCGTTGAAGATTTAGCAAAAGGCTACACCTTC. Encoded protein: CSVEDLAKGYTF.

This chain joins TRBV29-1 and TRBJ2-1, with 9 nucleotides matching TRBD1. Germline V CDR1 and CDR2: SQVTM, ANQGSEA. The J segment lost 6 bases and the V segment lost 8 bases, leaving 11 bases of the junction unmatched. The CDR3 covers 14 residues. The CDR3 DNA reads as TGCAGCTCCCAGGGGGGACAGGGTTTCAATGAGCAGTTCTTC. This sequence encodes CSSQGGQGFNEQFF.

This clone occurred a few times. The V and J genes are TRBV4-3 and TRBJ1-6; D remains unclear. V gave up 3 bases and J gave up 7 bases, with 4 bases separating them. Germline values: CDR1 LGHNA, CDR2 YSLEER. The CDR3 consists of 12 residues. The CDR3 DNA sequence: TGCGCCAGCAGCCAGCAAAATTCACCCCTCCACTTT. Translated, it gives CASSQQNSPLHF.

With regard to this clone: A much bigger clone sits one base away, suggesting this may be a read error. This chain links TRBV11-2 with TRBJ2-5; D gene uncertain. The CDR3 length is 12 residues. V was pared by 2 bases and J by 2 bases, with 3 bases between. Germline V gene sequence: CDR1 SGHAT, CDR2 FQNNGV. The CDR3 DNA sequence: TGTGCCAGCAGCTTATTTCAAGAGACCCAGTACTTC. Translated: CASSLFQETQYF.

CDR3 loop: CSVSGGDYGYTF. CDR3 bases: TGCAGCGTCTCGGGGGGAGACTATGGCTACACCTTC. This sequence joins TRBV29-1 and TRBJ1-2; possibly TRBD1 for D (5 bases). The germline V gene encodes CDR1 SQVTM and CDR2 ANQGSEA. The ends were cut back, 6 bases at V and 3 bases at J, with 11 bases in the middle. The CDR3 spans 12 residues.

This clone was seen more than once but under ten times. Other nucleotide sequences from this sample produce the same CDR3. The chain uses TRBV4-3 and TRBJ1-5; no definite D call. The CDR3 sequence is 13 residues long. Trimming cost V 0 bases and J 5 bases, with 5 bases left between them. The germline CDR1 and CDR2 sequences are LGHNA and YSLEER. This CDR3 is CASSQDDHQPQHF. CDR3 nucleotide sequence: TGCGCCAGCAGCCAAGACGACCATCAGCCCCAGCATTTT.

This clone was detected only a few times. V gene TRBV5-1 combines with J gene TRBJ2-1; 8 nucleotides align to TRBD2. This CDR3 region has 14 residues. CDR1 is SGHRS, CDR2 YFSETQ, per germline. Unmatched junction bases numbered 7, after V lost 2 bases and J lost 9 bases. CDR3 coding DNA: TGCGCCAGCAGCTTCCAGCGGGAGCGCGGTGAGCAGTTCTTC. Translated: CASSFQRERGEQFF.

The V and J genes are TRBV5-1 and TRBJ2-3, with 9 bases lining up with TRBD1. Germline CDR1 SGHRS, CDR2 YFSETQ. V lost 6 bases to trimming and J lost 2 bases; unmatched junction nucleotides: 4. The CDR3 length is 14 residues. The DNA of the CDR3 is TGCGCCAGCAATAGACAGGGGGACACAGATACGCAGTATTTT. It is translated as CASNRQGDTDTQYF.

This clone was seen more than once but under ten times. This rearrangement joins TRBV27 to TRBJ1-2; TRBD1 is a possible D gene (5 bases). Trimming shortened V by 4 bases and J by 3 bases, and 15 bases separated the two germline ends. This CDR3 comprises 15 residues. Germline CDR1 MNHEY, CDR2 SMNVEV (reference sequence). This CDR3 is CASSYQGGYDYGYTF. Here the CDR3 DNA reads TGTGCCAGCAGTTATCAGGGAGGGTACGACTATGGCTACACCTTC.

The gene calls are TRBV5-1 and TRBJ2-5; 7 bases match TRBD1. The CDR3 extends over 14 amino acids. CDR1 is SGHRS and CDR2 is YFSETQ in the germline V gene. J lost 6 bases, V lost 0 bases, and 5 bases had no gene match. CDR3 amino acids: CASSLVTGPQTQYF. In nucleotides, the CDR3 is TGCGCCAGCAGCTTGGTGACAGGGCCGCAGACCCAGTACTTC.

The V gene is TRBV30, the J gene TRBJ1-5; 7 bases line up with TRBD1. The J segment lost 7 bases and the V segment lost 6 bases, leaving 9 bases of the junction unmatched. The CDR3 is 13 amino acids. Germline loops: CDR1 GTSNPN, CDR2 SVGIG (reference sequence). CDR3 bases: TGTGCCTGCTCGGGAGGGGGCAGGCAGCCCCAGCATTTT. The encoded protein is CACSGGGRQPQHF.

There are a few counts of this clone. The J gene is TRBJ1-4, the V gene TRBV7-9; 11 nucleotides match TRBD1. Germline V gives CDR1 SEHNR, CDR2 FQNEAQ (reference sequence). CDR3 length equals 17 residues. V gave up 4 bases and J gave up 8 bases; unmatched junction bases: 12. The DNA for the CDR3 is TGTGCCAGCAGCTCCCAAGGACAGGGGGCCGGGAGGGAAAAACTGTTTTTT. As protein: CASSSQGQGAGREKLFF. Complete variable domain (other parts from reference TRBV7-9 and TRBJ1-4): DTGVSQNPRHKITKRGQNVTFRCDPISEHNRLYWYRQTLGQGPEFLTYFQNEAQLEKSRLLSDRFSAERPKGSFSTLEIQRTEQGDSAMYLCASSSQGQGAGREKLFFGSGTQLSVL.